Shown below are 28 T cell receptor beta chains from a single sample sequenced in a study of shared clonotypes between healthy human individuals. Profiling relied on immunoSEQ multiplex PCR, and the TCRdb table lists in-frame clones only, not all of them. Of about 2.4 million clones listed, approximately 92% were seen once; the top ten hold around 0.14%. The material sequenced was naive CD4+ T cells sorted from blood. The subset here: CD45RA+ positively selected. The receptors here all came from a man between 18 and 29 years old in good health.

The V gene is TRBV19, the J gene TRBJ2-1, with TRBD1 matching over 12 bases. CDR3 length: 16 amino acids. Looked up from germline, CDR1 is LNHDA and CDR2 is SQIVND (reference sequence). With V trimmed by 3 bases and J by 4 bases, 4 bases remained unmatched. The CDR3 reads CASSIGGQGAYNEQFF. CDR3 in DNA: TGTGCCAGTAGTATTGGGGGACAGGGGGCTTACAATGAGCAGTTCTTC.

This clone was seen a single time. The chain has TRBV5-6 and TRBJ1-1; TRBD1 matches at 7 bases. V lost 3 bases, J lost 9 bases, and 5 bases stayed unmatched. The CDR3 has 12 amino acids. Germline V gene sequence: CDR1 SGHDT, CDR2 YYEEEE. CDR3 residues: CASSYDRAQAFF. In DNA form, the CDR3 reads TGTGCCAGCAGCTATGACAGGGCACAAGCTTTCTTT.

Details on this clone: This same CDR3 is encoded by further DNA sequences in the sample. This sequence joins TRBV18 and TRBJ1-2, with no clear D. The germline V gene encodes CDR1 KGHSH and CDR2 LQKENI. Trimming took 3 bases from V and 2 from J, leaving 7 bases between them. CDR3 size: 13 residues. The CDR3 reads CASSPAENYGYTF. In DNA, the CDR3 is TGTGCCAGCTCACCGGCGGAAAACTATGGCTACACCTTC.

A single count supports this clone. The rearrangement uses TRBV2 and TRBJ1-3, with no clear D. CDR1 and CDR2 (germline): SNHLY, FYNNEI. The CDR3 totals 14 residues. V was cut by 4 bases and J by 0 bases, with 7 bases left in between. CDR3 DNA sequence: TGTGCCAGCAGTGGAGGAGTCTCTGGAAACACCATATATTTT. Protein: CASSGGVSGNTIYF.

This clone was counted a single time. The sample carries other DNA sequences with the same CDR3. This CDR3 reads CASSPDSSSYEQYF. In DNA form, the CDR3 reads TGTGCCAGCTCACCCGATTCAAGCTCCTACGAGCAGTACTTC. V gene TRBV18 combines with J gene TRBJ2-7; no clear D gene. In germline, CDR1 is KGHSH, CDR2 LQKENI. V gave up 3 bases and J gave up 0 bases, with 9 bases separating them. The CDR3 runs 14 residues. The variable domain in full, with the rest retrieved from reference TRBV18 and TRBJ2-7, is NAGVMQNPRHLVRRRGQEARLRCSPMKGHSHVYWYRQLPEEGLKFMVYLQKENIIDESGMPKERFSAEFPKEGPSILRIQQVVRGDSAAYFCASSPDSSSYEQYFGPGTRLTVT.

Regarding this clone: The identical CDR3 is also encoded by other nucleotide sequences in the sample. The rearrangement links TRBV10-3 to TRBJ1-2; 8 positions agree with TRBD1. CDR3 length equals 12 residues. Germline lookup yields CDR1 ENHRY and CDR2 SYGVKD. V was clipped by 6 bases and J by 8 bases; unmatched bases: 5. The CDR3 DNA sequence: TGTGCCATCAGGGACAGGGTTGGCGGCTACACCTTC. Its translation is CAIRDRVGGYTF.

V is TRBV30 and J is TRBJ2-7, with D maybe TRBD1 (5 bases). V was cut by 0 bases and J by 3 bases, with 9 bases left in between. This CDR3 has 13 residues. From germline, CDR1 is GTSNPN and CDR2 SVGIG (reference sequence). CDR3 in amino acids: CAWSVQAGYEQYF. Here the CDR3 DNA reads TGTGCCTGGAGTGTACAGGCTGGCTACGAGCAGTACTTC.

This chain uses TRBV6-5 with TRBJ2-1; D gene uncertain. Germline V gene data show CDR1 as MNHEY and CDR2 as SVGAGI. The V end lost 5 bases, the J end lost 2 bases, and 13 bases lay between the germline ends. This CDR3 has 15 amino acids. The CDR3 here is CASSSGPTTYNEQFF. The DNA of the CDR3 is TGTGCCAGCAGTAGTGGTCCGACCACCTACAATGAGCAGTTCTTC.

The V call is TRBV5-4, the J call TRBJ2-1, with a weak D call TRBD2 (5 bases). The CDR3 spans 15 residues. Germline values: CDR1 SGHNT, CDR2 YYREEE (reference sequence). The ends were cut back, 4 bases at V and 6 bases at J, with 17 bases in the middle. The CDR3 reads CASSPKILGGNEQFF. The CDR3 region has the DNA TGTGCCAGCAGCCCAAAGATACTAGGTGGCAATGAGCAGTTCTTC.

The chain carries TRBV19 and TRBJ1-5, with D hard to call. This CDR3 is 15 amino acids long. V dropped 6 bases and J dropped 0 bases, with 12 bases sitting between them. Per germline, CDR1 LNHDA and CDR2 SQIVND (reference sequence). CDR3 sequence reads: CASRFTRDSNQPQHF. Written as DNA, the CDR3 is TGTGCCAGTAGGTTTACAAGGGATAGCAATCAGCCCCAGCATTTT.

This clone has a handful of counts. The sample holds other DNA sequences that translate to the same CDR3. The chain employs TRBV11-2 and TRBJ2-5; 8 bases match TRBD2. The CDR3 is 12 amino acids. Germline lookup yields CDR1 SGHAT and CDR2 FQNNGV. The J segment lost 4 bases and the V segment lost 5 bases, leaving 0 bases of the junction unmatched. In nucleotides, the CDR3 is TGTGCCAGCAGCCGGGGGGGAGAGACCCAGTACTTC. Translated, it gives CASSRGGETQYF.

V usage is TRBV19 and J usage is TRBJ2-1; 9 bases map to TRBD2. Germline CDR1 LNHDA, CDR2 SQIVND (reference sequence). This CDR3 region has 15 residues. V was pared by 3 bases and J by 3 bases, with 3 bases of the junction left unmatched. The CDR3 DNA reads TGTGCCAGTAGTATCGGCGGGAGGGACTACAATGAGCAGTTCTTC. Its protein is CASSIGGRDYNEQFF.

This chain joins TRBV30 and TRBJ1-6; TRBD1 aligns across 10 bases. The ends lost 4 bases at V and 10 bases at J; junction bases unmatched: 10. The CDR3 is made up of 15 amino acids. The germline V gene encodes CDR1 GTSNPN and CDR2 SVGIG (reference sequence). This CDR3 is CAWMGDRGRRSPLHF. The CDR3 nucleotides read TGTGCCTGGATGGGAGACAGGGGGCGAAGGTCACCCCTCCACTTT.

The chain carries TRBV9 and TRBJ1-2, with 8 bases aligning to TRBD1. The CDR3 has 14 residues. J gave up 5 bases and V 2 bases, and 5 bases lay outside the gene matches. The V gene's germline CDR1 is SGDLS and CDR2 YYNGEE. The CDR3 protein is CASSVDREWYGYTF. The CDR3 nucleotides are TGTGCCAGCAGCGTGGACAGGGAATGGTATGGCTACACCTTC.

The genes are TRBV18 and TRBJ2-1, with TRBD1 identical over 9 bases. V lost 5 bases and J lost 2; bases outside the gene matches: 7. Germline-derived CDR1 and CDR2 are KGHSH and LQKENI. The CDR3 extends over 16 amino acids. The CDR3 protein is CASSTLQGAAYNEQFF. As DNA, the CDR3 is TGTGCCAGCTCAACCTTACAGGGGGCGGCCTACAATGAGCAGTTCTTC. The full variable domain, in which reference TRBV18 and TRBJ2-1 provide the parts outside the CDR3, is NAGVMQNPRHLVRRRGQEARLRCSPMKGHSHVYWYRQLPEEGLKFMVYLQKENIIDESGMPKERFSAEFPKEGPSILRIQQVVRGDSAAYFCASSTLQGAAYNEQFFGPGTRLTVL.

The chain is built from TRBV10-1 and TRBJ1-2, with D possibly being TRBD1 (6 bases). Germline V gives CDR1 WNHNN, CDR2 SYGVQD (reference sequence). With 3 bases removed from V and 4 bases from J, the gap between germline ends came to 9 bases. The CDR3 contains 13 residues. DNA for the CDR3: TGCGCCAGCAGTGATGGGACAACCTATGGCTACACCTTC. Amino acid sequence: CASSDGTTYGYTF.

The table lists this clone with a count of one. The V call is TRBV7-2, the J call TRBJ2-6; D is unclear. Per germline, CDR1 SGHTA and CDR2 FQGNSA. V lost 4 bases and J 0 bases, leaving 13 bases between the germline ends. The CDR3 runs 17 residues. DNA of the CDR3: TGTGCCAGCAGCTCAGGTTACATTAACTCTGGGGCCAACGTCCTGACTTTC. This gives the protein CASSSGYINSGANVLTF.

The V and J genes are TRBV6-1 and TRBJ1-2; 7 bases fit TRBD1. Losses at the gene ends were 7 bases for V and 8 bases for J; bases not matched to a gene: 10. Germline CDR1 reads MNHNS; CDR2 reads SASEGT. The CDR3 has 13 residues. The CDR3 is CASTEDRSLGYTF. The DNA of the CDR3 is TGTGCCAGCACCGAGGACAGGTCCCTCGGCTACACCTTC.

This chain joins TRBV7-8 and TRBJ2-7, with unresolved D. Per the germline V gene, CDR1 is SGHVS and CDR2 is FQNEAQ. There are 12 residues in the CDR3. V was pared by 5 bases and J by 0 bases, with 5 bases between. The CDR3 region is CASSLTSYEQYF. CDR3 in DNA: TGTGCCAGCAGCCTAACCTCCTACGAGCAGTACTTC.

The J gene is TRBJ1-6, the V gene TRBV5-4; D perhaps matches TRBD1 (6 bases). V lost 1 base and J lost 7, with 9 bases in between. The CDR3 sequence is 14 residues long. Germline V CDR1 and CDR2: SGHNT, YYREEE (reference sequence). CDR3 in DNA: TGTGCCAGCAGCTTGTTAACAGGGAATTCACCCCTCCACTTT. This sequence encodes CASSLLTGNSPLHF.

Comment on this clone: Compared with germline, one end of the junction differs, possibly owing to a read error. J is TRBJ2-7 and V is TRBV7-7, with D tentatively TRBD2 (6 bases). The CDR3 loop spans 13 amino acids. In germline, CDR1 is SSHAT, CDR2 FNYEAQ (reference sequence). This chain's CDR3 is CASSLLGGYEQYF. As DNA, the CDR3 is TGTGCTAGCAGCCTGCTAGGAGGGTACGAGCAGTACTTC.

This clone was picked up a small number of times. This chain uses TRBV2 with TRBJ1-1; no reliable D call. V was clipped by 5 bases and J by 9 bases, with 19 bases between them. Germline V gives CDR1 SNHLY, CDR2 FYNNEI. This CDR3 is 14 amino acids long. The CDR3 is CASSPSWANEKAFF. The CDR3 DNA is TGTGCCAGCAGTCCCTCTTGGGCGAACGAGAAAGCTTTCTTT. The entire variable domain, with the rest obtained from reference TRBV2 and TRBJ1-1, is as follows: EPEVTQTPSHQVTQMGQEVILRCVPISNHLYFYWYRQILGQKVEFLVSFYNNEISEKSEIFDDQFSVERPDGSNFTLKIRSTKLEDSAMYFCASSPSWANEKAFFGQGTRLTVV.

This rearrangement joins TRBV5-1 to TRBJ2-2, with D tentatively TRBD1 (6 bases). CDR1 and CDR2 (germline): SGHRS, YFSETQ. V lost 0 bases and J lost 3, with 12 bases in between. The CDR3 is 16 residues long. CDR3 loop: CASSLAQGQHTGELFF. Here the CDR3 DNA reads TGCGCCAGCAGCTTGGCACAGGGTCAACACACCGGGGAGCTGTTTTTT.

V is TRBV5-1 and J is TRBJ2-6; no reliable D call. CDR1 is SGHRS, CDR2 YFSETQ, per germline. Trimming removed 4 bases at V and 0 bases at J, with 8 bases between. This CDR3 spans 15 amino acids. Here the CDR3 DNA reads TGCGCCAGCAGCCAGGTTGTCTCTGGGGCCAACGTCCTGACTTTC. Its protein product is CASSQVVSGANVLTF.

The genes are TRBV4-1 and TRBJ1-2, with 9 bases that match TRBD1. V lost 10 bases to trimming and J lost 8 bases; unmatched junction nucleotides: 5. This CDR3 region has 11 residues. CDR1 and CDR2 (germline): MGHRA, YSYEKL. This CDR3 reads CAMWGQGGYTF. CDR3 nucleotide sequence: TGCGCCATGTGGGGACAGGGAGGCTACACCTTC.

V usage is TRBV27 and J usage is TRBJ2-7; 10 bases are a match to TRBD2. Germline V lookup: CDR1 MNHEY, CDR2 SMNVEV (reference sequence). The length of the CDR3 is 13 residues. V shed 8 bases and J 6 bases; nucleotides not matched to a gene: 7. CDR3 region: CASRTRLAGEQYF. The CDR3 nucleotides are TGTGCCAGCCGTACGCGACTAGCGGGCGAGCAGTACTTC.

In DNA, the CDR3 is TGTGCCAGCACCCGGCAAGGGGGGCTCGGGACCCAGTACTTC. Residues: CASTRQGGLGTQYF. V usage is TRBV6-5 and J usage is TRBJ2-5; D tentatively fits TRBD1 or TRBD2 (6 bases each). Deletions cut 7 bases from V and 7 bases from J, with 19 bases between. CDR3 size: 14 residues. Per the germline V gene, CDR1 is MNHEY and CDR2 is SVGAGI.

The J gene is TRBJ1-2, the V gene TRBV5-6, with D perhaps matching TRBD1 (6 bases). V lost 1 base to trimming and J lost 0 bases, with 10 bases between them. The CDR3 contains 15 residues. The germline V gene encodes CDR1 SGHDT and CDR2 YYEEEE. The DNA of the CDR3 is TGTGCCAGCAGCTTGCTGAACAGGGCTAACTATGGCTACACCTTC. Translation: CASSLLNRANYGYTF.